One and the same sample provided the 2 T cell receptor beta chains below, sequenced in a study of shared clonotypes between healthy human individuals. Measured with immunoSEQ multiplex PCR; TCRdb has only the in-frame clones, and not every one. The table has about 600,000 clones, about 96% seen once. Material for sequencing was naive CD4+ T cells sorted from blood. Sample subset: CD45RA+ positively selected. Receptors originate from a woman in her thirties in good health.

The chain links TRBV25-1 to TRBJ2-3, with 13 positions matching TRBD2. Germline V CDR1 and CDR2: MGHDK, SYGVNS. V was clipped by 3 bases and J by 1 base; unmatched bases: 1. The CDR3 length is 16 residues. In DNA form, the CDR3 reads TGTGCCAGCAGTGACGGACTAGCGGGGGGCACAGATACGCAGTATTTT. Its protein product is CASSDGLAGGTDTQYF.

J is TRBJ2-3 and V is TRBV19; the D is unclear. The germline V gene encodes CDR1 LNHDA and CDR2 SQIVND (reference sequence). The length of the CDR3 is 12 residues. Trimming pared 7 bases from V and 4 bases from J, leaving 9 bases between. The CDR3 DNA follows: TGTGCCAGTAAAGACTCTCCAGATACGCAGTATTTT. Amino acid sequence: CASKDSPDTQYF.